This T cell receptor beta chain was recovered during a study of shared clonotypes between healthy human individuals. Germline CDR1 reads MDHEN; CDR2 reads SYDVKM. Trimming took 6 bases from V and 6 from J, leaving 17 bases between them. This CDR3 has 15 amino acids. As to this clone: Its cognate antigen is unknown.

Study outcomes and limitations: Non-shared clonotypes showed lower generation probabilities than clonotypes common to all four donors.

Sequencing was performed with immunoSEQ multiplex PCR; in TCRdb, only in-frame clones are kept and a portion is missing. The sample has 1.6 million or so clones; approximately 98.5% are singletons. The chain uses TRBV28 and TRBJ1-4; D is possibly TRBD1 (5 bases). The sample comprised naive CD4+ T cells sorted from blood. The subset denotes: CD45RA+ positively selected. This clonotype originated in a man aged 25 to 45 in good health. The CDR3 sequence is CASRPGVVWDEKLFF. CDR3 nucleotides: TGTGCCAGCAGACCGGGGGTGGTGTGGGATGAAAAACTGTTTTTT.